These T cell receptor beta chains were read from a single sample in a study of T-cell reconstitution after alpha-beta-depleted transplantation in children. MiXCR was run by TCRdb on the PCR reads, yielding one entry per CDR3 protein. The profile shows approximately 350,000 distinct CDR3 sequences, around 10% of them singletons. The sequencing used PBMCs from the stem cell graft donor, collected from the stem cell graft. The receptor set was obtained from a human donor who donated a stem cell graft to a child with acute lymphoblastic leukemia. The CDR3 runs from the conserved cysteine through the conserved F or W. Fields, in order: D gene, clone size, V gene, J gene, CDR3 DNA, CDR3 protein. A D gene is named only where the DNA matches it firmly. Size tells how often a clone was seen (once, few, many) or the class of an expanded clone, and some rows leave it out.

TRBD2,few,TRBV5-3,TRBJ2-1,TGTGCCAGAAGCTTGGTAGGGCTAGCGGGACCCCTCTCCTACAATGAGCAGTTCTTC,CARSLVGLAGPLSYNEQFF
.,few,TRBV25-1,TRBJ2-5,TGTGCCAGCACCTCCGGCGGGGTGACTAGAGGGGAGACCCAGTACTTC,CASTSGGVTRGETQYF
TRBD1,.,TRBV10-3,TRBJ2-7,TGTGCCATCAGTGAGTCGCAAACAGGGGCCGAGCAGTACTTC,CAISESQTGAEQYF
.,.,TRBV12-3/TRBV12-4,TRBJ2-6,TGTGCCAGCAGTCCCGACCACGGCTTGGGCTCTGGGGCCAACGTCCTGACTTTC,CASSPDHGLGSGANVLTF
.,few,TRBV5-1,TRBJ1-1,TGCGCCAGCGTCTCGGGGTTAGGGGGAGCAGAAGCTTTCTTT,CASVSGLGGAEAFF
.,many,TRBV6-5,TRBJ2-5,TGTGCCAGCAGTTACTACGTGGGACGGCAAGAGACCCAGTACTTC,CASSYYVGRQETQYF
TRBD2,few,TRBV7-2,TRBJ2-1,TGTGCCAGCAGCTTAGGCGCGGGAGGAGATTATGAGCAGTTCTTC,CASSLGAGGDYEQFF
.,few,TRBV20-1,TRBJ1-1,TGCAGTACTCAAAGGGGGAACACTGAAGCTTTCTTT,CSTQRGNTEAFF
TRBD1,few,TRBV20-1,TRBJ1-1,TGCAGTGCTAGAACCGGGACAGGGTCCACTGAAGCTTTCTTT,CSARTGTGSTEAFF
TRBD2,few,TRBV12-3/TRBV12-4,TRBJ2-3,TGTGCCAGCAGTGCCATAGCGGGAGGGACAGATACGCAGTATTTT,CASSAIAGGTDTQYF
TRBD2,.,TRBV7-9,TRBJ2-1,TGTGCCAGCAGCTCCCTAGCTAGCGGCCGCCACTACAATGAGCAGTTCTTC,CASSSLASGRHYNEQFF
TRBD2,few,TRBV20-1,TRBJ2-7,TGCAGTGCTAGATACCGGACTAGCGGGGACGAGCAGTACTTC,CSARYRTSGDEQYF
TRBD2,few,TRBV12-3/TRBV12-4,TRBJ2-3,TGTGCCAGCAGATCTTTAGCGGGAACGGATACGCAGTATTTT,CASRSLAGTDTQYF
.,.,TRBV7-9,TRBJ2-7,TGTGCCAGCAGCTTAAGGGGTATTACCTACGAGCAGTACTTC,CASSLRGITYEQYF
.,many,TRBV5-1,TRBJ2-3,TGCGCCAGCAGCCTAGACGTTGAGAGCACAGATACGCAGTATTTT,CASSLDVESTDTQYF